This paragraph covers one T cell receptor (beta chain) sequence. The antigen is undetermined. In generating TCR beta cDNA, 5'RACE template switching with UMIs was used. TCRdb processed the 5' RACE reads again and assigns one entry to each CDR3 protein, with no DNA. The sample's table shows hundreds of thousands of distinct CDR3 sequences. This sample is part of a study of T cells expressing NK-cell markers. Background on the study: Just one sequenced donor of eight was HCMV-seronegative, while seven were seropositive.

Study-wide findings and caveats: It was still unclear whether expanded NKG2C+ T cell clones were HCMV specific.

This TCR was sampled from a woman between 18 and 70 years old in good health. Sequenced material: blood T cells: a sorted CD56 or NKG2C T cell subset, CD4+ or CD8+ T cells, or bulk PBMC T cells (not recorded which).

This CDR3 is CAISDSGFGGNTIYF. The gene calls are TRBV10-3 and TRBJ1-3. Germline loops: CDR1 ENHRY, CDR2 SYGVKD. The CDR3 has 15 residues.